This TCR beta chain was retrieved from a study of HIV-infected patients and healthy controls. The CDR3 sequence is 15 residues long. V was trimmed by 2 bases and J by 3 bases, leaving 10 bases between them. TCRdb re-analysed the 5' RACE reads in MiXCR, keeping a single row per CDR3 protein. The table lists about 67,000 distinct CDR3 sequences, around 16% of them singletons. This clonotype occurred many times. The TCR originated in a human donor in good health. Sequencing input: CD4+ T cells from blood. The gene calls are TRBV12-3 or TRBV12-4 and TRBJ1-4; D perhaps matches TRBD1 (5 bases). In DNA form, the CDR3 reads TGTGCCAGCAGTTTAAAGCAGGGAGCTAATGAAAAACTGTTTTTT. As protein: CASSLKQGANEKLFF.